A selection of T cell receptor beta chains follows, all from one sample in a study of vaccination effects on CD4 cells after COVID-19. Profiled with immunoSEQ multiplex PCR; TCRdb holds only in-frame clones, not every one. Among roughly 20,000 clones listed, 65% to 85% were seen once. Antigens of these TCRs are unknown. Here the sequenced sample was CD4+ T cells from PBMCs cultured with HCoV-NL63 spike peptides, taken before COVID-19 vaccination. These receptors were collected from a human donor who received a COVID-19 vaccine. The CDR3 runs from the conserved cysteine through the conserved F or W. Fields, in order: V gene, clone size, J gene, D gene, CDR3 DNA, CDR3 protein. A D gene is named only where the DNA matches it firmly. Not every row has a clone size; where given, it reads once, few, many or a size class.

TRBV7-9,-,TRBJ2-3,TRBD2,TGTGCCAGCAGCTTAGGAGTCTTAGCGGGCTACCTCACAGATACGCAGTATTTT,CASSLGVLAGYLTDTQYF
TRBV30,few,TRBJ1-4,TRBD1,TGTGCCTGGAGGGGACAGGGGGCAGGTGAAAAACTGTTTTTT,CAWRGQGAGEKLFF
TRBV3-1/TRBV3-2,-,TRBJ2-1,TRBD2,TGTGCCAGCACCGGCGGGGGTCTGGGGGGCAATGAGCAGTTCTTC,CASTGGGLGGNEQFF
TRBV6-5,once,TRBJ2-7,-,TGTGCCGGCAGTTACTCGCAACCGACGTGGGGGTACGAGCAGTACTTC,CAGSYSQPTWGYEQYF
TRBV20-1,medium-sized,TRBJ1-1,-,TGCAGTGCGGAACTAGACAGAAAAGCTTTCTTT,CSAELDRKAFF
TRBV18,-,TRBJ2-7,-,TGTGCCAGCTCACCCTCGGCTAGGGGTCCCAGCGGCGAGCAGTACTTC,CASSPSARGPSGEQYF
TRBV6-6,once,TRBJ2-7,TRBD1,TGTGCCAGCAGCCACAGGGGGTTCCCCTACGAGCAGTACTTC,CASSHRGFPYEQYF
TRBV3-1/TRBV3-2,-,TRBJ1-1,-,TGTGCCAGCAGCCAAACGGGACAAGGCACTGAAGCTTTCTTT,CASSQTGQGTEAFF
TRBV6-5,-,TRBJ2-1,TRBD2,TGTGCCAGCAGAAGACTAGCGGGAGGATACAATGAGCAGTTCTTC,CASRRLAGGYNEQFF
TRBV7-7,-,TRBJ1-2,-,TGTGCTAGCAGCCTTTCGTACCTGGACAGTACCTATGGCTACACCTTC,CASSLSYLDSTYGYTF
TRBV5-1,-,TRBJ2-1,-,TGCGCCAGCAGCTTGACAACCTACAATGAGCAGTTCTTC,CASSLTTYNEQFF
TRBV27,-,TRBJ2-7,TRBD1,TGTGCCAGCAGTCCCCAGACAGGGTCACAGTACTTC,CASSPQTGSQYF
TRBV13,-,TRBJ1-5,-,TGTGCCAGCAGCTTAGGCCTGAATCAGCCCCAGCATTTT,CASSLGLNQPQHF
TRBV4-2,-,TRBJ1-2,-,TGTGCCAGCAGCCAAGAGGTCCGGACGCTGATTTTTGACTATGGCTACACCTTC,CASSQEVRTLIFDYGYTF
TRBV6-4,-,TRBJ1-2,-,TGTGCCAGCAGGGCCGGGGCGAGCTATGGCTACACCTTC,CASRAGASYGYTF
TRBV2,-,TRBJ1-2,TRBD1,TGTGCCAGCAGTGACCAGGACAGGGGGTACTATGGCTACACCTTC,CASSDQDRGYYGYTF